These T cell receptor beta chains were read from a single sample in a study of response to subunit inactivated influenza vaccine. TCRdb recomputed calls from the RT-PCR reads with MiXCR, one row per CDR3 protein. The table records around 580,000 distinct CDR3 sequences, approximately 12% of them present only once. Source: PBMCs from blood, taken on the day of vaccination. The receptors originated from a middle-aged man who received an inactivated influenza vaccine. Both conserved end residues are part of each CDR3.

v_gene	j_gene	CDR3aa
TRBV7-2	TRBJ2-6	CASSPGVPGANVLTF
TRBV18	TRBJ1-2	CASSLGADYGYTF
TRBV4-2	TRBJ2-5	CASSQDRTGTLWRANEETQYF
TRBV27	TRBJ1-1	CASSLTLDRNEAFF
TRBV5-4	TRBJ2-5	CASSGLQETQYF
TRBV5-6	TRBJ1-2	CASRWRERSGYSF
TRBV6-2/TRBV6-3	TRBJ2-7	CASSYSPSGSSYEQYF
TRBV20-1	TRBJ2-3	CSASRDSPSTDTQYF
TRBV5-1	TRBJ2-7	CASSLGPGTAGEQYF
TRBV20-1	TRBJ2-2	CSARVGVGTGELFF
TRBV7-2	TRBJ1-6	CASRLDRDNSPLHF
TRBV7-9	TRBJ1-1	CASSLRAGGWMNTEAFF
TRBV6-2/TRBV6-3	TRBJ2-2	CASSPQGITGELFF
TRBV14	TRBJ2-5	CASSRSRGRGETQYF
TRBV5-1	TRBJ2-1	CASSLAGQDNEQFF
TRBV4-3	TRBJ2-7	CASSRGTAGGYEQYF
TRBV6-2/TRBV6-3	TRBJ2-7	CASRFGSGTGTHEQYF
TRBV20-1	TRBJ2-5	CSAEGQQETQYF
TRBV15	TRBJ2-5	CATSTLAGGTRETQYF
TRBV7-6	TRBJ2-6	CASRRGTGSFAGANVLTF
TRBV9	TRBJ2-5	CASSPGGGTRETQYF
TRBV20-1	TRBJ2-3	CSASSLTSGRTDTQYF
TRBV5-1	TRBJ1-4	CASSPGQGFELFF
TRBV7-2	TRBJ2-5	CASSLGRLAGLQTQYF
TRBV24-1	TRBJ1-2	CATSDSSQAAGYGYTF
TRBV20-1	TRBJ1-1	CSARDKANTEAFF
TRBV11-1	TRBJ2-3	CASRSCYGGHTQYF
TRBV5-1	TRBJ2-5	CASSLSPGLAVETQYF
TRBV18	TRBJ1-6	CASSRQQGNSPLHF
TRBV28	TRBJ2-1	CASSVIAGRRDEQFF
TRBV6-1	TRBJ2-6	CASRPGQGAEGANVLTF
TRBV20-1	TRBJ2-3	CSAARGASTDTQYF
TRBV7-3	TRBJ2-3	CASSLKGPNPAGGSTDTQYF
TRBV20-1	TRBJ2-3	CSAMSSRGPDTQYF
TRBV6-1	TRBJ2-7	CASSGRVFSYEQYF
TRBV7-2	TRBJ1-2	CASIPGPGGNYGYTF
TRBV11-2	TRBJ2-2	CASSLVASGRAGELFF
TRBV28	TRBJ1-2	CASSSPTLNWGYGYTF
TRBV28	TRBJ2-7	CASISQGFSYEQYF
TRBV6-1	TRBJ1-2	CASSEVTALSGGYTF
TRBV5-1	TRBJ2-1	CASSLPGTSVNNEQFF
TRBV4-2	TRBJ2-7	CASSLSVPTGTGSYEQYF
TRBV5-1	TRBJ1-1	CASSDQHVNTEAFF
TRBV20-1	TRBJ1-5	CSAIRGDQPQHF
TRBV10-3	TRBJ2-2	CAITPTGSGELFF
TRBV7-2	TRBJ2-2	CASSLNRDRATGELFF
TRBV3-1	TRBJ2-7	CASSQRRDKEVQYF
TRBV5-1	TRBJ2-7	CASSLESGAAYEQYF
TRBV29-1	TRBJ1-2	CSVEYRGDRGRRAIGYTF
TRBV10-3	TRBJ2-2	CAVRGAAGERTGELFF
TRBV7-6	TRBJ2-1	CASSLDTNNEQFF